Described below is a single T cell receptor (beta chain) sequence and its context. This entry comes from a study of blood T cell repertoires in COVID-19. In the study overall: The analysed material was cDNA or gDNA that came from T cells, B-cell-depleted T cells, or PBMCs.

The CDR3 has 14 amino acids. V was pared by 5 bases and J by 10 bases, with 19 bases between. Looked up from germline, CDR1 is MNHEY and CDR2 is SMNVEV (reference sequence). Only in-frame clones appear in the TCRdb table, and some are missing; sequencing was by immunoSEQ multiplex PCR. The sample contains 250,000 to 300,000 clones, 75% to 90% of which appear only once. The clonotype originates from a woman in her 70s with COVID-19, enrolled during active disease. Material: peripheral blood. V and J are TRBV27 and TRBJ2-3; possibly TRBD2 for D (6 bases). CDR3 sequence: CASSTGTPLGPQYF. In DNA, the CDR3 is TGTGCCAGCAGTACCGGGACTCCACTGGGTCCGCAGTATTTT.